Below are 30 T cell receptor beta chains sequenced from a single sample in a study of OX40 agonist ivuxolimab in advanced cancers. The method was immunoSEQ multiplex PCR; TCRdb's version includes in-frame clones alone and lacks a portion of them. The table includes fewer than 30,000 clones, 65% to 90% detected once. The sequences come from CD4+ or CD8+ T cells sorted from blood, collected in a trial of the OX40 agonist ivuxolimab. The receptor source for this set is an adult with an advanced solid tumor such as melanoma, head and neck, liver or kidney cancer.

The chain links TRBV12-5 to TRBJ1-3; TRBD1 might be the D (5 bases). With 5 bases removed from V and 4 bases from J, the gap between germline ends came to 9 bases. Germline V gene lookup returns CDR1 LGHNT and CDR2 FRNRAP. The CDR3 loop spans 13 amino acids. The CDR3 nucleotides are TGTGCTAGTGGTGTGGCAGGGGGAAACACCATATATTTT. Translation: CASGVAGGNTIYF.

This chain links TRBV7-2 with TRBJ2-2, with 7 bases fitting TRBD2. Germline CDR1 SGHTA, CDR2 FQGNSA. The junction had 12 bases not matched to a gene; V was cut back by 5 bases and J by 3 bases. The CDR3 runs to 17 residues. This chain's CDR3 is CASSGLLTSWDTGELFF. CDR3 nucleotide sequence: TGTGCCAGCAGCGGATTGCTGACTAGCTGGGACACCGGGGAGCTGTTTTTT.

This clone was seen once. The junction departs from germline at one end; a sequencing error may be responsible. The rearrangement joins TRBV7-9 to TRBJ1-1; the match to TRBD1 covers 10 bases. Germline V gene sequence: CDR1 SEHNR, CDR2 FQNEAQ (reference sequence). This CDR3 is 18 amino acids long. DNA for the CDR3: TGTGCCAGCACCTGGACGCGAATTCGGGACAGGGGTGCAACGGGTGCTCTCTTT. It yields the protein CASTWTRIRDRGATGALF. Drawing the rest from reference TRBV7-9 and TRBJ1-1, the complete variable domain is DTGVSQNPRHKITKRGQNVTFRCDPISEHNRLYWYRQTLGQGPEFLTYFQNEAQLEKSRLLSDRFSAERPKGSFSTLEIQRTEQGDSAMYLCASTWTRIRDRGATGALFGQGTRLTVV.

J is TRBJ2-1 and V is TRBV5-6; 7 bases line up with TRBD2. The V gene end was trimmed by 3 bases and the J gene end by 8 bases; junction bases not matched to a gene: 8. The CDR3 contains 14 residues. Germline V gives CDR1 SGHDT, CDR2 YYEEEE. For the CDR3, the DNA is TGTGCCAGCAGCTCGAGACTAGCCGTGGATGAGCAGTTCTTC. This gives the protein CASSSRLAVDEQFF.

This chain uses TRBV4-3 with TRBJ2-1, with 9 nucleotides matching TRBD2. This CDR3 is built from 16 residues. Germline CDR1 LGHNA, CDR2 YSLEER. The trim removed 0 bases at V and 2 bases at J, leaving 2 bases unmatched. CDR3 nucleotide sequence: TGCGCCAGCAGCCAAGACAGACTAGCGGCCTACAATGAGCAGTTCTTC. Its translation is CASSQDRLAAYNEQFF.

V usage is TRBV7-3 and J usage is TRBJ2-7; D is possibly TRBD1 (6 bases). V was clipped by 2 bases and J by 1 base, with 12 bases between them. The germline CDR1 and CDR2 sequences are SGHTA and FQGTGA. The CDR3 runs to 15 residues. The CDR3 nucleotides read TGTGCCAGCAGCTTAGGGACCCAGGGGTCCTACGAGCAGTACTTC. Amino acids: CASSLGTQGSYEQYF.

There are a few counts of this clone. This chain joins TRBV7-9 and TRBJ2-3, with 7 positions matching TRBD2. CDR1 SEHNR and CDR2 FQNEAQ come from the germline V gene (reference sequence). The CDR3 is made up of 14 amino acids. Losses at the gene ends were 8 bases for V and 3 bases for J; bases not matched to a gene: 8. This CDR3 reads CASPGLGGTDTQYF. In DNA, the CDR3 is TGTGCCAGCCCCGGTCTGGGGGGGACAGATACGCAGTATTTT.

V is TRBV30 and J is TRBJ1-5; D is perhaps TRBD1 (5 bases). V lost 2 bases and J lost 1, with 9 bases in between. The CDR3 is 14 residues long. Per the germline V gene, CDR1 is GTSNPN and CDR2 is SVGIG (reference sequence). This CDR3 is CAWSQGGSNQPQHF. In DNA form, the CDR3 reads TGTGCCTGGAGTCAGGGCGGGAGCAATCAGCCCCAGCATTTT. Drawing the rest from reference TRBV30 and TRBJ1-5, the complete variable domain is SQTIHQWPATLVQPVGSPLSLECTVEGTSNPNLYWYRQAAGRGLQLLFYSVGIGQISSEVPQNLSASRPQDRQFILSSKKLLLSDSGFYLCAWSQGGSNQPQHFGDGTRLSIL.

The chain carries TRBV11-2 and TRBJ2-1, with D possibly matching TRBD2 (5 bases). Germline V gene lookup returns CDR1 SGHAT and CDR2 FQNNGV. The V end lost 2 bases, the J end lost 1 base, and 15 bases lay between the germline ends. CDR3 length: 17 amino acids. The CDR3 here is CASSLSEGAVSYNEQFF. CDR3 coding DNA: TGTGCCAGCAGCTTAAGTGAGGGAGCAGTGTCCTACAATGAGCAGTTCTTC.

The genes are TRBV5-4 and TRBJ1-1; maybe TRBD1 (6 bases). Germline CDR1 reads SGHNT; CDR2 reads YYREEE (reference sequence). The CDR3 length is 15 residues. The V end was cut by 2 bases, the J end by 1 base, with 12 bases between. For the CDR3, the DNA is TGTGCCAGCAGCTTCGGGGGGCTAGGGAACACTGAAGCTTTCTTT. Translating gives CASSFGGLGNTEAFF.

V usage is TRBV27 and J usage is TRBJ2-3; tentatively, D is TRBD1 (5 bases). The V gene lost 4 bases and the J gene lost 3 bases, with 11 bases spanning the gap. Germline V gene lookup returns CDR1 MNHEY and CDR2 SMNVEV (reference sequence). The CDR3 covers 14 residues. The CDR3 protein is CASSWSGRTDTQYF. The CDR3 DNA is TGTGCCAGCAGTTGGTCAGGGCGGACAGATACGCAGTATTTT.

The V and J genes are TRBV28 and TRBJ2-7, with D possibly being TRBD1 (6 bases). This CDR3 region has 13 residues. From germline, CDR1 is MDHEN and CDR2 SYDVKM. Trimming pared 6 bases from V and 2 bases from J, leaving 11 bases between. The CDR3 DNA sequence: TGTGCCAGCAGCCCAGGACAGACCTACGAGCAGTACTTC. Its translation is CASSPGQTYEQYF.

This clone was counted once. The chain links TRBV28 to TRBJ2-5; the match to TRBD2 covers 16 bases. The CDR3 sequence is 18 residues long. Germline V gene lookup returns CDR1 MDHEN and CDR2 SYDVKM. J gave up 0 bases and V 3 bases, and 4 bases lay outside the gene matches. This CDR3 is CASSFAGLAGGYQETQYF. The CDR3 coding sequence is TGTGCCAGCAGTTTCGCGGGACTAGCGGGGGGGTACCAAGAGACCCAGTACTTC.

V and J are TRBV6-1 and TRBJ1-1; D is ambiguous. V lost 1 base and J 1 base, leaving 7 bases between the germline ends. This CDR3 is built from 14 residues. From germline, CDR1 is MNHNS and CDR2 SASEGT. CDR3 region: CASSEGSENTEAFF. CDR3 coding DNA: TGTGCCAGCAGTGAAGGATCGGAGAACACTGAAGCTTTCTTT.

V usage is TRBV19 and J usage is TRBJ1-1; D is ambiguous. CDR1 is LNHDA and CDR2 is SQIVND in the germline V gene (reference sequence). This CDR3 comprises 15 residues. Trimming stripped 3 bases from V and 1 base from J, with 12 bases between. The CDR3 here is CASSIFSGGNTEAFF. CDR3 nucleotide sequence: TGTGCCAGTAGTATTTTCTCGGGCGGGAACACTGAAGCTTTCTTT.

A few counts support this clone. This chain connects TRBV27 to TRBJ2-7; weak D call: TRBD1 (5 bases). Trimming took 7 bases from V and 0 from J, leaving 7 bases between them. The CDR3 covers 12 residues. The germline V gene encodes CDR1 MNHEY and CDR2 SMNVEV (reference sequence). CDR3 in DNA: TGTGCCAGCACTGACAGCTCCTACGAGCAGTACTTC. It encodes CASTDSSYEQYF.

The chain combines TRBV28 with TRBJ2-7; D perhaps matches TRBD2 (6 bases). CDR3 length: 14 residues. V lost 4 bases and J 0 bases, leaving 10 bases between the germline ends. Germline V gives CDR1 MDHEN, CDR2 SYDVKM. CDR3 nucleotides: TGTGCCAGCAGTTCTCGGGGACTCTCCTACGAGCAGTACTTC. Protein sequence: CASSSRGLSYEQYF.

The V call is TRBV6-6, the J call TRBJ2-7; TRBD1 or TRBD2 may be the D gene (5 bases each). Germline lookup yields CDR1 MNHNY and CDR2 SVGAGI (reference sequence). CDR3 length equals 14 residues. V dropped 5 bases and J dropped 2 bases, with 13 bases sitting between them. The CDR3 DNA reads as TGTGCCAGCAGTCCCCGGGACGGGACCTACGAGCAGTACTTC. Translation gives CASSPRDGTYEQYF.

This chain links TRBV7-3 with TRBJ2-1; D might be TRBD2 (5 bases). This CDR3 comprises 15 residues. Deletions cut 5 bases from V and 6 bases from J, with 17 bases between. The germline V gene has CDR1 SGHTA and CDR2 FQGTGA. CDR3 nucleotides: TGTGCCAGCAGCCCCGCGGAGGTTATGGGCAATGAGCAGTTCTTC. Translated, it gives CASSPAEVMGNEQFF.

V and J are TRBV11-2 and TRBJ1-4; no clear D gene. V lost 3 bases and J 8 bases, leaving 19 bases between the germline ends. This CDR3 is built from 16 residues. Germline-derived CDR1 and CDR2 are SGHAT and FQNNGV. CDR3 loop: CASSFYLLGSREKLFF. The CDR3 DNA reads as TGTGCCAGCAGCTTCTATTTGCTTGGGAGCCGCGAAAAACTGTTTTTT.

The rearrangement joins TRBV15 to TRBJ2-2; 11 bases fit TRBD2. Unmatched junction bases numbered 7, after V lost 4 bases and J lost 0 bases. The CDR3 has 18 amino acids. In germline, CDR1 is LNHNV, CDR2 YYDKDF (reference sequence). The CDR3 DNA follows: TGTGCCACCAGCAAAGAACCTAGCGGGGGGCCGAACACCGGGGAGCTGTTTTTT. This codes for CATSKEPSGGPNTGELFF.

The CDR3: CASRLQGSAYEQYF. The CDR3 DNA follows: TGTGCCAGCAGGCTACAGGGTTCGGCCTACGAGCAGTACTTC. The V and J genes are TRBV27 and TRBJ2-7; D might be TRBD1 (6 bases). CDR3 length: 14 residues. V lost 6 bases and J lost 2, with 14 bases in between. Per germline, CDR1 MNHEY and CDR2 SMNVEV (reference sequence).

The gene calls are TRBV18 and TRBJ2-7, with D possibly matching TRBD2 (6 bases). The CDR3 spans 15 residues. V lost 2 bases to trimming and J lost 3 bases, with 14 bases between them. CDR1 and CDR2 (germline): KGHSH, LQKENI. CDR3 nucleotides: TGTGCCAGCTCACCAGAGACTAGGGTGGTCTACGAGCAGTACTTC. Translated: CASSPETRVVYEQYF.

The chain joins TRBV7-8 to TRBJ2-2; a weak D match, TRBD1 (5 bases). The CDR3 runs 15 residues. Deletions cut 11 bases from V and 0 bases from J, with 16 bases between. In germline, CDR1 is SGHVS, CDR2 FQNEAQ. The CDR3 reads CAAKNRNSNTGELFF. The CDR3 DNA is TGTGCCGCCAAAAACAGGAACTCGAACACCGGGGAGCTGTTTTTT.

CDR3 loop: CASSLAVRGLQETQYF. Here the CDR3 DNA reads TGTGCCAGCAGCTTGGCTGTCAGGGGACTCCAAGAGACCCAGTACTTC. V and J are TRBV5-5 and TRBJ2-5; D may correspond to TRBD1 or TRBD2 (6 bases each). V lost 0 bases, J lost 1 base, and 13 bases lay in between. This CDR3 contains 16 residues. Germline CDR1 SGHKS, CDR2 YYEKEE (reference sequence).

The CDR3 coding sequence is TGTGCCAGTAGTATCGGCGGGGGGACCTACGAGCAGTACTTC. This codes for CASSIGGGTYEQYF. The chain links TRBV19 to TRBJ2-7, with 8 bases lining up with TRBD2. The CDR3 is 14 amino acids. Unmatched junction bases numbered 3, after V lost 3 bases and J lost 2 bases. Germline CDR1 LNHDA, CDR2 SQIVND (reference sequence). The variable domain in full, with the rest retrieved from reference TRBV19 and TRBJ2-7, is DGGITQSPKYLFRKEGQNVTLSCEQNLNHDAMYWYRQDPGQGLRLIYYSQIVNDFQKGDIAEGYSVSREKKESFPLTVTSAQKNPTAFYLCASSIGGGTYEQYFGPGTRLTVT.

The V gene is TRBV6-1, the J gene TRBJ2-5, with D possibly being TRBD2 (6 bases). CDR3 size: 15 residues. Germline V gene lookup returns CDR1 MNHNS and CDR2 SASEGT. Trimming removed 1 base from V and 4 bases from J, with 13 bases in between. CDR3 nucleotides: TGTGCCAGCAGTGAAGTGGGGGGTTTGGCAGAGACCCAGTACTTC. Protein sequence: CASSEVGGLAETQYF.

The chain joins TRBV27 to TRBJ1-5; D ambiguous. The germline CDR1 and CDR2 sequences are MNHEY and SMNVEV (reference sequence). The V gene lost 5 bases and the J gene lost 0 bases, with 17 bases spanning the gap. The CDR3 is made up of 17 amino acids. CDR3 sequence reads: CASSPRPIMNSNQPQHF. The CDR3 region has the DNA TGTGCCAGCAGTCCCAGACCCATCATGAATAGCAATCAGCCCCAGCATTTT.

The rearrangement joins TRBV7-9 to TRBJ2-3; D might be TRBD1 or TRBD2, each matching 6 bases. CDR3 length equals 14 residues. Germline V gene lookup returns CDR1 SEHNR and CDR2 FQNEAQ (reference sequence). V lost 4 bases, J lost 0 bases, and 8 bases lay in between. The CDR3 DNA reads TGTGCCAGCAGCTCGGGGGCTAGCACAGATACGCAGTATTTT. Its protein is CASSSGASTDTQYF.

In its sample, this clone was seen once. This chain connects TRBV6-6 to TRBJ2-1, with D possibly being TRBD1 or TRBD2 (5 bases each). CDR1 is MNHNY, CDR2 SVGAGI, per germline (reference sequence). Trimming stripped 0 bases from V and 4 bases from J, with 10 bases between. The CDR3 totals 15 residues. CDR3 DNA sequence: TGTGCCAGCAGTTACTCGGCAGGGAGTTACAATGAGCAGTTCTTC. Its translation: CASSYSAGSYNEQFF.